Presented here are 25 T cell receptor beta chains from one specimen sequenced in a study of T cell responses to AZD1222 COVID-19 vaccine. Sequencing was performed with immunoSEQ multiplex PCR; in TCRdb, only in-frame clones are kept and a portion is missing. Among under 150,000 clones listed, around 92% were seen once. The specimen was peripheral blood, collected on day 0 of AZD1222 vaccination. These receptor sequences come from an adult in good health.

This chain links TRBV7-3 with TRBJ2-3, with D perhaps TRBD1 (5 bases). With 3 bases removed from V and 5 bases from J, the gap between germline ends came to 9 bases. The CDR3 runs to 13 residues. Germline-derived CDR1 and CDR2 are SGHTA and FQGTGA. The CDR3 spells CASSFPGLDTQYF. The DNA of the CDR3 is TGTGCCAGCAGCTTCCCAGGGTTAGATACGCAGTATTTT. Together with reference TRBV7-3 and TRBJ2-3, the CDR3 gives the full variable domain: GAGVSQTPSNKVTEKGKYVELRCDPISGHTALYWYRQSLGQGPEFLIYFQGTGAADDSGLPNDRFFAVRPEGSVSTLKIQRTERGDSAVYLCASSFPGLDTQYFGPGTRLTVL.

This sequence joins TRBV3-1 (or the pseudogene TRBV3-2) and TRBJ1-5; no clear D. This CDR3 spans 15 amino acids. CDR1 LGHDT and CDR2 YNNKEL come from the germline V gene (reference sequence). V was trimmed by 3 bases and J by 6 bases, leaving 15 bases between them. The CDR3 region has the DNA TGTGCCAGCAGCCATAAGGACCGTCCGGGTCAGCCCCAGCATTTT. Amino acid sequence: CASSHKDRPGQPQHF.

The genes are TRBV5-6 and TRBJ1-5; D possibly corresponds to TRBD1 (6 bases). The CDR3 is made up of 15 amino acids. Trimming removed 0 bases at V and 1 base at J, with 8 bases between. Germline CDR1 SGHDT, CDR2 YYEEEE. CDR3 in amino acids: CASSLGGGSNQPQHF. The CDR3 region has the DNA TGTGCCAGCAGCTTGGGAGGGGGAAGCAATCAGCCCCAGCATTTT.

V and J are TRBV10-3 and TRBJ2-5; 7 bases agree with TRBD1. The CDR3 runs to 16 residues. V lost 3 bases and J lost 4; bases outside the gene matches: 11. The V gene's germline CDR1 is ENHRY and CDR2 SYGVKD. DNA for the CDR3: TGTGCCATCAGTGAAAGTGAGACAGGGATGGGAGAGACCCAGTACTTC. This codes for CAISESETGMGETQYF.

CDR3 protein: CASSLGGANSPLHF. The CDR3 nucleotides are TGTGCCAGCAGCCTAGGGGGGGCTAATTCACCCCTCCACTTT. The chain carries TRBV3-1 (or the pseudogene TRBV3-2) and TRBJ1-6; D perhaps matches TRBD1 (6 bases). The germline V and J ends were trimmed by 4 bases and 6 bases, with 10 bases remaining between them. Germline CDR1 is LGHDT and CDR2 is YNNKEL (reference sequence). The CDR3 extends over 14 amino acids.

The chain uses TRBV19 and TRBJ1-6; 8 bases agree with TRBD1. Germline V CDR1 and CDR2: LNHDA, SQIVND (reference sequence). The CDR3 consists of 15 residues. The ends lost 7 bases at V and 7 bases at J; junction bases unmatched: 9. CDR3 coding DNA: TGTGCCAGTACTCCAAGACAGGGGCACAATTCACCCCTCCACTTT. Amino acids: CASTPRQGHNSPLHF.

The chain recombines TRBV6-1 with TRBJ2-2; no reliable D call. This CDR3 is built from 14 residues. V gave up 3 bases and J gave up 1 base, with 6 bases separating them. CDR1 and CDR2 (germline): MNHNS, SASEGT. Here the CDR3 DNA reads TGTGCCAGCAGTGAGGCGCTGAACACCGGGGAGCTGTTTTTT. It is translated as CASSEALNTGELFF.

The chain carries TRBV5-1 and TRBJ2-1; perhaps TRBD2 as D (5 bases). Germline CDR1 is SGHRS and CDR2 is YFSETQ. The V end lost 0 bases, the J end lost 5 bases, and 15 bases lay between the germline ends. The CDR3 length is 16 residues. The DNA of the CDR3 is TGCGCCAGCAGCTTGGAGGCCTCCCGACTACACAATGAGCAGTTCTTC. Residues: CASSLEASRLHNEQFF.

The chain combines TRBV7-8 with TRBJ1-2; no firm D call. The ends were cut back, 5 bases at V and 5 bases at J, with 15 bases in the middle. The CDR3 runs to 14 residues. CDR1 and CDR2 from the germline V gene are SGHVS and FQNEAQ. CDR3 nucleotide sequence: TGTGCCAGCAGCCGCGCGGCCAAACGATATGGCTACACCTTC. This codes for CASSRAAKRYGYTF.

The V and J genes are TRBV3-1 (or the pseudogene TRBV3-2) and TRBJ1-2; D perhaps matches TRBD1 (6 bases). Between the trimmed V and J ends, which lost 2 bases and 6 bases, there was a span of 10 bases. This CDR3 has 13 residues. Germline CDR1 is LGHDT and CDR2 is YNNKEL (reference sequence). CDR3 in amino acids: CASSQTGRDGYTF. The CDR3, as DNA: TGTGCCAGCAGCCAAACAGGGAGGGATGGCTACACCTTC.

This sequence joins TRBV3-1 (or the pseudogene TRBV3-2) and TRBJ2-7; TRBD2 might be the D (5 bases). The CDR3 loop spans 16 amino acids. Per the germline V gene, CDR1 is LGHDT and CDR2 is YNNKEL (reference sequence). Trimming removed 0 bases at V and 6 bases at J, with 18 bases between. The CDR3 reads CASSQDQASLGPEQYF. DNA of the CDR3: TGTGCCAGCAGCCAAGATCAGGCTAGCCTAGGGCCCGAGCAGTACTTC.

This clone was recorded only once. The chain couples TRBV16 to TRBJ1-5, with D uncertain. V lost 7 bases, J lost 0 bases, and 10 bases lay in between. Germline V CDR1 and CDR2: KGHSY, FQNENV. This CDR3 is 14 amino acids long. CDR3 region: CASKNSYSNQPQHF. The CDR3 DNA reads as TGTGCCAGCAAAAACAGCTATAGCAATCAGCCCCAGCATTTT.

The chain has TRBV5-4 and TRBJ1-1; tentatively, D is TRBD1 (5 bases). The germline V gene encodes CDR1 SGHNT and CDR2 YYREEE (reference sequence). This CDR3 has 14 amino acids. The V end lost 0 bases, the J end lost 4 bases, and 10 bases lay between the germline ends. CDR3 protein: CASSLVQGFTEAFF. CDR3 nucleotides: TGTGCCAGCAGCTTGGTTCAGGGATTCACTGAAGCTTTCTTT.

The V and J genes are TRBV6-1 and TRBJ2-3, with D possibly matching TRBD2 (7 bases). The germline V and J ends were trimmed by 1 base and 5 bases, with 19 bases remaining between them. The CDR3 has 17 residues. CDR1 and CDR2 from the germline V gene are MNHNS and SASEGT. CDR3 protein: CASSEGLREGVKDTQYF. DNA of the CDR3: TGTGCCAGCAGTGAAGGGTTGAGGGAGGGGGTGAAAGATACGCAGTATTTT.

The count of this clone is one. The chain employs TRBV24-1 and TRBJ1-1, with D tentatively TRBD1 (6 bases). Germline loops: CDR1 KGHDR, CDR2 SFDVKD. Trimming shortened V by 6 bases and J by 5 bases, and 6 bases separated the two germline ends. The CDR3 has 11 amino acids. CDR3 amino acids: CATSRGTEAFF. As DNA, the CDR3 is TGTGCCACCAGTAGGGGGACTGAAGCTTTCTTT.

This rearrangement joins TRBV27 to TRBJ2-7, with D perhaps TRBD1 (6 bases). Trimming took off 4 bases at V and 6 bases at J, with 13 bases between the two ends. Germline assignment: CDR1 MNHEY and CDR2 SMNVEV (reference sequence). The CDR3 extends over 13 amino acids. The CDR3 DNA follows: TGTGCCAGCAGTTCAATCACAGGGTTCGAGCAGTACTTC. As protein: CASSSITGFEQYF.

The genes are TRBV23-1 and TRBJ2-5, with 7 bases lining up with TRBD1. TRBV23-1 is filed as an ORF, its function uncertain. V lost 3 bases, J lost 5 bases, and 6 bases stayed unmatched. The CDR3 is 14 residues long. DNA for the CDR3: TGCGCCAGCAGTCACTACAGGGGACGTGAGACCCAGTACTTC. This encodes CASSHYRGRETQYF.

The chain links TRBV6-5 to TRBJ1-3; D is possibly TRBD1 (5 bases). The V and J ends lost 0 bases and 2 bases respectively, with 8 bases between them. This CDR3 comprises 15 residues. Germline assignment: CDR1 MNHEY and CDR2 SVGAGI. CDR3 residues: CASSYSGGTGNTIYF. The CDR3 nucleotides read TGTGCCAGCAGTTACTCGGGGGGGACTGGAAACACCATATATTTT.

The genes are TRBV7-8 and TRBJ2-5; D is ambiguous. Trimming took off 1 base at V and 2 bases at J, with 5 bases between the two ends. The germline V gene has CDR1 SGHVS and CDR2 FQNEAQ. This CDR3 has 13 residues. The CDR3 region is CASSLGLQETQYF. CDR3 coding DNA: TGTGCCAGCAGCTTAGGTCTTCAAGAGACCCAGTACTTC.

The chain uses TRBV30 and TRBJ1-1; 7 nucleotides align to TRBD1. The CDR3 runs to 14 residues. With 5 bases clipped from V and 3 bases from J, the junction kept 9 bases outside the gene matches. Looked up from germline, CDR1 is GTSNPN and CDR2 is SVGIG (reference sequence). For the CDR3, the DNA is TGTGCCTGGCCACCCCGACAGGGCGACACTGAAGCTTTCTTT. Protein sequence: CAWPPRQGDTEAFF.

This clone showed up just once. The chain has TRBV9 and TRBJ2-7; 10 positions match TRBD1. The CDR3 covers 14 residues. Germline CDR1 SGDLS, CDR2 YYNGEE. With V trimmed by 5 bases and J by 5 bases, 7 bases remained unmatched. The CDR3 DNA reads TGTGCCAGCAGTATAGCCGGGACAGGGGACGAGCAGTACTTC. Amino acid sequence: CASSIAGTGDEQYF.

The chain couples TRBV5-1 to TRBJ1-1, with TRBD1 matching over 9 bases. Germline V gives CDR1 SGHRS, CDR2 YFSETQ. V lost 4 bases to trimming and J lost 4 bases; unmatched junction nucleotides: 8. This CDR3 has 15 residues. The DNA for the CDR3 is TGCGCCAGCAGCGAGACAGGGGGTTATAGCACTGAAGCTTTCTTT. It encodes CASSETGGYSTEAFF.

The chain couples TRBV6-5 to TRBJ2-7, with a possible D match to TRBD2 (5 bases). The CDR3 runs 13 residues. Trimming stripped 5 bases from V and 3 bases from J, with 11 bases between. CDR1 and CDR2 from the germline V gene are MNHEY and SVGAGI. The CDR3 reads CASSKNRGYEQYF. The CDR3 DNA follows: TGTGCCAGCAGTAAAAATCGGGGCTACGAGCAGTACTTC.

The chain combines TRBV6-5 with TRBJ2-1; TRBD1 matches 11 bases. CDR1 and CDR2 from the germline V gene are MNHEY and SVGAGI. Trimming removed 2 bases from V and 7 bases from J; junction bases left unmatched: 7. This CDR3 has 16 residues. Written as DNA, the CDR3 is TGTGCCAGCAGTTACCGTGGGACAGGGGGGTTTAATGAGCAGTTCTTC. This translates into CASSYRGTGGFNEQFF.

V gene TRBV10-3 combines with J gene TRBJ2-5; the match to TRBD2 covers 10 bases. The CDR3 is 12 amino acids. The V gene's germline CDR1 is ENHRY and CDR2 SYGVKD. The CDR3 reads CATSGLQETQYF. CDR3 DNA: TGTGCGACTAGCGGGCTACAAGAGACCCAGTACTTC.